Below are 30 T cell receptor beta chains sequenced from a single sample in a study of OX40 agonist ivuxolimab in advanced cancers. Repertoires were generated with immunoSEQ multiplex PCR, while TCRdb's copy carries only in-frame clones and drops some. The table records tens of thousands of clones, 88% of them present only once. The specimen was CD4+ or CD8+ T cells sorted from blood, collected in a trial of the OX40 agonist ivuxolimab. The receptor set was obtained from an adult with an advanced solid tumor such as melanoma, head and neck, liver or kidney cancer.

In nucleotides, the CDR3 is TGTGCCAGCAGTAAAGGCGACAGGATTGAAGCTTTCTTT. Residues: CASSKGDRIEAFF. V and J are TRBV6-1 and TRBJ1-1; D is perhaps TRBD1 (6 bases). CDR1 and CDR2 from the germline V gene are MNHNS and SASEGT. The CDR3 runs 13 residues. V lost 5 bases, J lost 7 bases, and 14 bases lay in between.

The gene calls are TRBV2 and TRBJ2-1; 7 nucleotides agree with TRBD2. Per the germline V gene, CDR1 is SNHLY and CDR2 is FYNNEI. The CDR3 contains 13 residues. V lost 6 bases, J lost 4 bases, and 3 bases stayed unmatched. The CDR3: CASRLAVYNEQFF. The CDR3 DNA is TGTGCCAGCAGGCTAGCGGTTTACAATGAGCAGTTCTTC.

A word on this clone: Other DNA sequences in the sample encode the same CDR3. The chain couples TRBV10-3 to TRBJ2-7, with TRBD2 matching over 9 bases. V lost 6 bases and J lost 4; bases outside the gene matches: 13. This CDR3 spans 16 amino acids. Looked up from germline, CDR1 is ENHRY and CDR2 is SYGVKD. The CDR3 here is CAIRLPGPAGGYEQYF. CDR3 nucleotides: TGTGCCATCAGGCTTCCGGGACCGGCGGGAGGGTACGAGCAGTACTTC.

This clone showed up just once. The chain joins TRBV28 to TRBJ1-5; 7 nucleotides match TRBD1. With V trimmed by 7 bases and J by 0 bases, 9 bases remained unmatched. The CDR3 extends over 16 amino acids. The germline V gene has CDR1 MDHEN and CDR2 SYDVKM. The CDR3 region is CASIGPGGYSNQPQHF. The CDR3 DNA sequence: TGTGCCAGCATAGGTCCAGGGGGGTATAGCAATCAGCCCCAGCATTTT.

The gene calls are TRBV27 and TRBJ2-1; 7 nucleotides agree with TRBD1. The V gene's germline CDR1 is MNHEY and CDR2 SMNVEV (reference sequence). This CDR3 comprises 12 residues. Trimming at V came to 3 bases and at J to 12 bases, leaving 5 bases not matched to a gene. Here the CDR3 reads CASSFPQGMQFF. The CDR3 nucleotides are TGTGCCAGCAGTTTCCCACAGGGGATGCAGTTCTTC.

The gene calls are TRBV7-6 and TRBJ2-5, with 15 nucleotides matching TRBD2. This CDR3 region has 17 residues. With V trimmed by 5 bases and J by 5 bases, 9 bases remained unmatched. CDR1 is SGHVS and CDR2 is FNYEAQ in the germline V gene. Written as DNA, the CDR3 is TGTGCCAGCAGCCGGGGACTAGCGGGAGGAATTGTGGAGACCCAGTACTTC. Its protein is CASSRGLAGGIVETQYF.

The chain is built from TRBV6-5 and TRBJ1-1; 7 positions agree with TRBD1. CDR1 is MNHEY and CDR2 is SVGAGI in the germline V gene. The CDR3 covers 13 residues. V lost 11 bases, J lost 2 bases, and 8 bases stayed unmatched. The CDR3 nucleotides read TGTGCCCGAAGGCAGGGGGTTAACACTGAAGCTTTCTTT. This translates into CARRQGVNTEAFF.

The chain combines TRBV7-3 with TRBJ1-1; the D is unclear. This CDR3 has 13 amino acids. The germline V gene encodes CDR1 SGHTA and CDR2 FQGTGA. Trimming shortened V by 5 bases and J by 4 bases, and 11 bases separated the two germline ends. For the CDR3, the DNA is TGTGCCAGCAGCCCAAGTCGGAGCACTGAAGCTTTCTTT. It translates to CASSPSRSTEAFF.

This clone was counted once. The chain is built from TRBV5-6 and TRBJ2-7, with 7 bases fitting TRBD1. Germline loops: CDR1 SGHDT, CDR2 YYEEEE. This CDR3 region has 13 residues. V lost 8 bases and J lost 0; bases outside the gene matches: 5. The CDR3 region is CASRRTGSYEQYF. The CDR3 nucleotides are TGTGCCAGTCGCCGGACAGGCTCCTACGAGCAGTACTTC.

This chain joins TRBV6-9 and TRBJ2-7, with 11 bases identical to TRBD2. Germline trimming cut 9 bases from V and 9 bases from J; bases unmatched to any gene: 10. Per the germline V gene, CDR1 is MNHGY and CDR2 is SVAAGI. The CDR3 spans 13 residues. CDR3 DNA sequence: TGTGCCAGGGCCCCGTGGCTAGCGGGAGGGCAGTACTTC. Translating gives CARAPWLAGGQYF.

The V gene is TRBV11-2, the J gene TRBJ1-4; D gene unclear. Trimming removed 5 bases from V and 0 bases from J, with 10 bases in between. The germline CDR1 and CDR2 sequences are SGHAT and FQNNGV. The CDR3 length is 15 residues. CDR3: CASSPGGATNEKLFF. CDR3 in DNA: TGTGCCAGCAGCCCAGGTGGGGCAACTAATGAAAAACTGTTTTTT.

J is TRBJ2-6 and V is TRBV7-9, with 8 bases fitting TRBD1. The V gene's germline CDR1 is SEHNR and CDR2 FQNEAQ (reference sequence). The CDR3 covers 15 residues. With V trimmed by 3 bases and J by 2 bases, 0 bases remained unmatched. CDR3 loop: CASSLTGAGANVLTF. The DNA for the CDR3 is TGTGCCAGCAGCTTGACAGGGGCTGGGGCCAACGTCCTGACTTTC.

Turning to this clone: One end of the junction does not line up with germline, which may come from a read error. The chain has TRBV29-1 and TRBJ2-3; the match to TRBD1 covers 8 bases. CDR1 and CDR2 from the germline V gene are SQVTM and ANQGSEA. The CDR3 totals 13 residues. The CDR3 sequence: CSVDWTGTDMQYF. CDR3 nucleotide sequence: TGCAGCGTTGATTGGACAGGGACAGATATGCAGTATTTT.

This chain joins TRBV11-3 and TRBJ2-7, with no clear D. Trimming shortened V by 5 bases and J by 0 bases, and 11 bases separated the two germline ends. In germline, CDR1 is SGHNT, CDR2 YENEEA. The CDR3 is 14 residues long. CDR3 in amino acids: CASSRHDTSYEQYF. CDR3 sequence (DNA): TGTGCCAGCAGCCGCCATGATACCTCCTACGAGCAGTACTTC. Together with reference TRBV11-3 and TRBJ2-7, the CDR3 gives the full variable domain: EAGVVQSPRYKIIEKKQPVAFWCNPISGHNTLYWYLQNLGQGPELLIRYENEEAVDDSQLPKDRFSAERLKGVDSTLKIQPAELGDSAVYLCASSRHDTSYEQYFGPGTRLTVT.

Only a few counts were recorded for this clone. This chain uses TRBV7-2 with TRBJ2-7, with TRBD2 matching 11 bases. V shed 3 bases and J 4 bases; nucleotides not matched to a gene: 2. CDR3 length: 14 amino acids. In germline, CDR1 is SGHTA, CDR2 FQGNSA. CDR3 sequence: CASSFRTSGYEQYF. In DNA form, the CDR3 reads TGTGCCAGCAGCTTCCGGACTAGCGGGTACGAGCAGTACTTC.

The rearrangement joins TRBV6-6 to TRBJ1-1; D unclear. This CDR3 contains 14 residues. Germline CDR1 reads MNHNY; CDR2 reads SVGAGI (reference sequence). Trimming removed 5 bases at V and 10 bases at J, with 20 bases between. Here the CDR3 reads CASSTQIRRIGAFF. As DNA, the CDR3 is TGTGCCAGCAGTACCCAGATTAGGAGGATTGGAGCTTTCTTT.

V is TRBV5-1 and J is TRBJ1-1, with D hard to call. The CDR3 runs 16 residues. The germline V and J ends were trimmed by 0 bases and 0 bases, with 12 bases remaining between them. Per the germline V gene, CDR1 is SGHRS and CDR2 is YFSETQ. CDR3 nucleotide sequence: TGCGCCAGCAGCTTGGGCATGGGCAGCTTGAACACTGAAGCTTTCTTT. Protein: CASSLGMGSLNTEAFF. Full variable domain (remainder filled in from reference TRBV5-1 and TRBJ1-1): KAGVTQTPRYLIKTRGQQVTLSCSPISGHRSVSWYQQTPGQGLQFLFEYFSETQRNKGNFPGRFSGRQFSNSRSEMNVSTLELGDSALYLCASSLGMGSLNTEAFFGQGTRLTVV.

V usage is TRBV2 and J usage is TRBJ2-1; 14 nucleotides align to TRBD2. Germline CDR1 reads SNHLY; CDR2 reads FYNNEI. V was clipped by 11 bases and J by 3 bases; unmatched bases: 12. The CDR3 has 17 residues. In DNA form, the CDR3 reads TGTGCCGGGAAAAAGGGACTAGCGGGAGCCAACTACAATGAGCAGTTCTTC. This sequence encodes CAGKKGLAGANYNEQFF.

The CDR3 region is CASSQPRGLAGVPGELFF. The CDR3 DNA follows: TGCGCCAGCAGCCAACCAAGGGGACTAGCGGGAGTCCCCGGGGAGCTGTTTTTT. The chain joins TRBV4-1 to TRBJ2-2; 14 bases are shared with TRBD2. J was trimmed by 6 bases and V by 2 bases; bases with no gene match: 8. CDR3 length equals 18 residues. The germline CDR1 and CDR2 sequences are MGHRA and YSYEKL.

The chain is built from TRBV19 and TRBJ2-1; 8 nucleotides match TRBD2. Germline trimming cut 5 bases from V and 4 bases from J; bases unmatched to any gene: 7. The CDR3 runs to 15 residues. CDR1 LNHDA and CDR2 SQIVND come from the germline V gene (reference sequence). The CDR3 sequence: CASSLRTSQYNEQFF. CDR3 coding DNA: TGTGCCAGTAGTCTTAGGACTAGCCAATACAATGAGCAGTTCTTC.

This chain links TRBV28 with TRBJ2-7; D is unclear. V was trimmed by 3 bases and J by 2 bases, leaving 11 bases between them. This CDR3 has 14 residues. Germline values: CDR1 MDHEN, CDR2 SYDVKM. The CDR3 spells CASSFAVNTYEQYF. The CDR3 DNA follows: TGTGCCAGCAGTTTTGCGGTTAACACCTACGAGCAGTACTTC.

This clone was detected only once. This chain joins TRBV30 and TRBJ2-3; 10 bases line up with TRBD2. Germline loops: CDR1 GTSNPN, CDR2 SVGIG (reference sequence). The CDR3 runs 15 residues. J lost 4 bases, V lost 3 bases, and 7 bases had no gene match. In DNA form, the CDR3 reads TGTGCCTGGAGCGCTCTAGCGGGAGCGGCAGATACGCAGTATTTT. Protein: CAWSALAGAADTQYF.

CDR3 protein: CASSSGPSEQYF. CDR3 DNA: TGTGCCAGCAGCTCGGGACCCAGCGAGCAGTACTTC. The gene calls are TRBV11-3 and TRBJ2-7; D possibly matches TRBD1 or TRBD2 (5 bases each). Trimming took off 4 bases at V and 6 bases at J, with 10 bases between the two ends. This CDR3 is 12 amino acids long. Germline-derived CDR1 and CDR2 are SGHNT and YENEEA.

In this sample, this clone turned up once. The chain employs TRBV9 and TRBJ1-3; D remains unclear. CDR1 and CDR2 from the germline V gene are SGDLS and YYNGEE. Trimming shortened V by 3 bases and J by 0 bases, and 10 bases separated the two germline ends. The CDR3 totals 15 residues. This CDR3 is CASSATDTSGNTIYF. In DNA, the CDR3 is TGTGCCAGCAGCGCGACCGATACCTCTGGAAACACCATATATTTT.

This clone turned up a few times. This chain joins TRBV29-1 and TRBJ1-2; possibly TRBD1 for D (5 bases). The V gene lost 7 bases and the J gene lost 8 bases, with 17 bases spanning the gap. The CDR3 covers 12 residues. CDR1 and CDR2 from the germline V gene are SQVTM and ANQGSEA. CDR3 bases: TGCAGCGGACAGACGACAGTCTGGGGCTACACCTTC. It codes for CSGQTTVWGYTF.

The chain combines TRBV11-2 with TRBJ1-5, with D perhaps matching TRBD1 (6 bases). The length of the CDR3 is 15 residues. V was shortened by 3 bases and J by 7 bases, with 16 bases between the two germline ends. Germline CDR1 and CDR2: SGHAT and FQNNGV. CDR3 amino acids: CASSFLSGGGQPQHF. In DNA form, the CDR3 reads TGTGCCAGCAGCTTTCTATCCGGGGGCGGACAGCCCCAGCATTTT.

J is TRBJ2-3 and V is TRBV27; D is undetermined. Trimming took 3 bases from V and 4 from J, leaving 8 bases between them. The CDR3 contains 13 residues. Germline V CDR1 and CDR2: MNHEY, SMNVEV (reference sequence). CDR3 in DNA: TGTGCCAGCAGTTTTCGCTGGGCAGATACGCAGTATTTT. It is translated as CASSFRWADTQYF.

This chain links TRBV28 with TRBJ2-7; 7 bases fit TRBD1. The germline V gene has CDR1 MDHEN and CDR2 SYDVKM. The CDR3 loop spans 15 amino acids. Germline trimming cut 1 base from V and 6 bases from J; bases unmatched to any gene: 9. This CDR3 is CASSLFDRGRSEQYF. CDR3 nucleotide sequence: TGTGCCAGCAGTTTATTCGATAGGGGGCGGTCCGAGCAGTACTTC.

The V and J genes are TRBV2 and TRBJ1-2; tentative D call: TRBD1 (5 bases). The CDR3 extends over 15 amino acids. CDR1 and CDR2 (germline): SNHLY, FYNNEI. V was shortened by 2 bases and J by 8 bases, with 18 bases between the two germline ends. The CDR3 spells CASSERGVGPPGYTF. CDR3 bases: TGTGCCAGCAGTGAACGAGGGGTTGGTCCCCCGGGCTACACCTTC.

This chain connects TRBV9 to TRBJ2-1, with TRBD2 as a possible D gene (5 bases). There are 16 residues in the CDR3. Looked up from germline, CDR1 is SGDLS and CDR2 is YYNGEE. V lost 4 bases, J lost 7 bases, and 21 bases lay in between. CDR3 protein: CASSLGLVGEANEQFF. Written as DNA, the CDR3 is TGTGCCAGCAGCCTCGGGTTAGTGGGAGAAGCGAATGAGCAGTTCTTC.